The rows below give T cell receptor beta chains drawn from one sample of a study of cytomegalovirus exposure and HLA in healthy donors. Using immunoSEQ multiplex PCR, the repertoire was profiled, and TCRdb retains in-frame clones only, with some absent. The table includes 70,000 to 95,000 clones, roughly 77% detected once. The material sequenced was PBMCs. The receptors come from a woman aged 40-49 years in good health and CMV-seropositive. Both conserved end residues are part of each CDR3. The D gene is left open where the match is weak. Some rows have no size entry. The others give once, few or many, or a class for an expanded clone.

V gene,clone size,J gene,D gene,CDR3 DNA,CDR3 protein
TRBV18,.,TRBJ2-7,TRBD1,TGTGCCAGCTCCTCGACAGGGAAGAACTACGAGCAGTACTTC,CASSSTGKNYEQYF
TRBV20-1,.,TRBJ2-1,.,TGCAGCCCGTTGAGCGATGAGCAGTTCTTC,CSPLSDEQFF
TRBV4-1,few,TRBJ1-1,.,TGCGCCAGCAGCCAAGATGTGAGGCCTGAAGCTTTCTTT,CASSQDVRPEAFF
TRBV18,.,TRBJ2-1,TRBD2,TGTGCCAGCTCCCCAAAAGCGGGGCCAGGGAATGAGCAGTTCTTC,CASSPKAGPGNEQFF
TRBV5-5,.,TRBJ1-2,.,TGTGCCAGCAGCTTGACAGGGTATGGCTACACCTTC,CASSLTGYGYTF
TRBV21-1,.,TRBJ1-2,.,TGTGCCAGCAGCAAAGTTCTAAGCTTTAACAGGGGCCTCTATGGCTACACCTTC,CASSKVLSFNRGLYGYTF
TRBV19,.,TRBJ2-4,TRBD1,TGTGCCAGTAAGGACAGGGAAGGGGCGGCCAAAAACATTCAGTACTTC,CASKDREGAAKNIQYF
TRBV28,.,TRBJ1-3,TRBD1,TGTGCCAGCAGTTTACCCGGGACAGGATCTGGAAACACCATATATTTT,CASSLPGTGSGNTIYF
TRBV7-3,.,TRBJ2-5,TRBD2,TGTGCCAGCAGCTTAAACCCGGGAGGGGAGACCCAGTACTTC,CASSLNPGGETQYF
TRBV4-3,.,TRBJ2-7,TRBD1,TGCGCCAGCAGCCAAGAGCGGGACAGGGATTCAACTGAAAGCTCCTACGAGCAGTACTTC,CASSQERDRDSTESSYEQYF
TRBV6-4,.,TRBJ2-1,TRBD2,TGTGCCAGCAGTGAAGACAGCGGGGGGGACCCCTACAATGAGCAGTTCTTC,CASSEDSGGDPYNEQFF